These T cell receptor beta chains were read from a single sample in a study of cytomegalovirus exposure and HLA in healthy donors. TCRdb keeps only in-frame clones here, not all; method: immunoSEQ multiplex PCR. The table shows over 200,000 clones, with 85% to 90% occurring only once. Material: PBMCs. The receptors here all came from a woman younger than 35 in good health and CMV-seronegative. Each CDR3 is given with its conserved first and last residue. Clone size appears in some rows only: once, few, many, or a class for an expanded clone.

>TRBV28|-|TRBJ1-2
CASSLSGFRGNYGYTF
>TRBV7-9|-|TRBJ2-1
CASTLGAGLNEQFF
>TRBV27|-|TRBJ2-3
CASRIRDRARREETDTQYF
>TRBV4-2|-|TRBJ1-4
CASSQVPPGVTNEKLFF
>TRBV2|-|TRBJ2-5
CASTWTHQETQYF
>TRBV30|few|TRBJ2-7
CAWSDGNYEQYF
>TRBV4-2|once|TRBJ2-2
CASSHSSGRDTGELFF
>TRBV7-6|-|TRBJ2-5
CASSLELVGQQETQYF
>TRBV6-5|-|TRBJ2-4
CASRPGQGAGIQYF
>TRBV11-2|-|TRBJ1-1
CASSLDGRMNTEAFF
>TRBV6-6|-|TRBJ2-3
CASSYSQGRGTDTQYF
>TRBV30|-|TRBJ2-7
CASKIVAGGAYEQYF
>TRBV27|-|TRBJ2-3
CASSPRTSTSTDTQYF
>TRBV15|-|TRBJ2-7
CATSREKEGGPGYEQYF
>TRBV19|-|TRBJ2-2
CASGTAGELFF
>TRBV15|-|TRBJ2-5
CATSSWEGVDRQETQYF
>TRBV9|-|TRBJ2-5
CASSVGVREETQYF
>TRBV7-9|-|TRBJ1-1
CASRRGQGDTEAFF
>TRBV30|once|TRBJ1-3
CAWSPGSGNTIYF
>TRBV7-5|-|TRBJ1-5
CARRGAEGQPQHF
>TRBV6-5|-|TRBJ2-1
CASSNPADEQFF
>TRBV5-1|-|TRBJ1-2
CASSRELGVYGYTF
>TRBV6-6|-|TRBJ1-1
CASGPRQGGITEAFF
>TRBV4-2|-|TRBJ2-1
CASSQEGEGEGWDEQFF
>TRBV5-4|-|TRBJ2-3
CASSWGGQGTRADTQYF
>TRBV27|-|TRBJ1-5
CASSLGGGNQPQHF
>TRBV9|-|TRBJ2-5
CASSEAGTETQYF
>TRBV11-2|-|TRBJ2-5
CASSLGPGTSGSQETQYF